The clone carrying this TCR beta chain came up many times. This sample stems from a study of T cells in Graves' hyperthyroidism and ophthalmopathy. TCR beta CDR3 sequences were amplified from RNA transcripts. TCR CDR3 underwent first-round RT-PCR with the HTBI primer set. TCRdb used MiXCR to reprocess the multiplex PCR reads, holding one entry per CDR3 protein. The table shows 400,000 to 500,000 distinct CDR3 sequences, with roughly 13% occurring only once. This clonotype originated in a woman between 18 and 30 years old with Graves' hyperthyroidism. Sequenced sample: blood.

CDR3 protein: CASSEQHAHFNEQFF. As DNA, the CDR3 is TGTGCCAGCAGTGAACAGCACGCGCATTTCAATGAGCAGTTCTTC. This chain links TRBV6-1 with TRBJ2-1; D is ambiguous. V lost 2 bases to trimming and J lost 6 bases, with 14 bases between them. This CDR3 spans 15 amino acids. CDR1 and CDR2 from the germline V gene are MNHNS and SASEGT.